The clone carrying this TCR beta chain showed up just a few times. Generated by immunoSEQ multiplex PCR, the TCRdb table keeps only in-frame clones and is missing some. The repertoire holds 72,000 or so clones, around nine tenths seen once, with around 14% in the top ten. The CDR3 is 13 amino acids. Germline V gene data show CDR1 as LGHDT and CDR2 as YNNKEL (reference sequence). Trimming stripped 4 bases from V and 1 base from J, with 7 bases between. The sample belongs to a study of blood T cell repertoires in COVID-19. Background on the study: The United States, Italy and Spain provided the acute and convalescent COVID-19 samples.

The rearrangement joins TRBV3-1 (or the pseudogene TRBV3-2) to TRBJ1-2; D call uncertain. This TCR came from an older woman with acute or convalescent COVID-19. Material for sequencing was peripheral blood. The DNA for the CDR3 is TGTGCCAGCAGCCGAGACGGTAACTATGGCTACACCTTC. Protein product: CASSRDGNYGYTF.